These 21 T cell receptor beta chains were all obtained from the same sample, sequenced in a study of blood T cell repertoires in COVID-19. Produced via immunoSEQ multiplex PCR; TCRdb's table is partial and in-frame only. The data show 270,000 or so clones, with approximately 90% seen just once and approximately 3% held by the top ten. What was sequenced was PBMCs or T cells enriched from blood (not recorded which). The receptors shown here come from a man aged 40-49 years who had been exposed to COVID-19.

This clone was detected only once. The CDR3 region has the DNA TGCGCCAGCAGCCAAGATCCCCAGGGTTCAAGTTATGGCTACACCTTC. Translation: CASSQDPQGSSYGYTF. This sequence joins TRBV4-3 and TRBJ1-2; tentative D call: TRBD1 (5 bases). CDR3 length: 16 residues. Germline CDR1 and CDR2: LGHNA and YSLEER. V dropped 0 bases and J dropped 5 bases, with 16 bases sitting between them.

The chain employs TRBV18 and TRBJ2-2, with TRBD1 identical over 9 bases. Germline V gene lookup returns CDR1 KGHSH and CDR2 LQKENI. The CDR3 totals 15 residues. The V segment lost 3 bases and the J segment 2 bases; nucleotides outside the gene matches: 1. Written as DNA, the CDR3 is TGTGCCAGCTCACCGGGACAGGGAAACACCGGGGAGCTGTTTTTT. This sequence encodes CASSPGQGNTGELFF.

The chain carries TRBV5-4 and TRBJ2-6; D is unresolved. This CDR3 comprises 18 residues. The germline V gene encodes CDR1 SGHNT and CDR2 YYREEE (reference sequence). The ends were cut back, 0 bases at V and 0 bases at J, with 13 bases in the middle. The CDR3 loop reads CASSLGPGMSSGANVLTF. CDR3 sequence (DNA): TGTGCCAGCAGCTTGGGACCAGGTATGAGCTCTGGGGCCAACGTCCTGACTTTC.

The chain recombines TRBV7-3 with TRBJ2-7; 9 bases map to TRBD2. Germline CDR1 is SGHTA and CDR2 is FQGTGA. This CDR3 region has 17 residues. V dropped 4 bases and J dropped 4; count of bases not matched to a gene: 14. The CDR3 region is CASSSTRVASGMYEQYF. In nucleotides, the CDR3 is TGTGCCAGCAGCTCCACCAGGGTCGCTAGCGGGATGTACGAGCAGTACTTC.

The gene calls are TRBV10-3 and TRBJ1-5; 8 bases align to TRBD1. The junction had 5 bases not matched to a gene; V was cut back by 4 bases and J by 0 bases. The germline V gene encodes CDR1 ENHRY and CDR2 SYGVKD. CDR3 size: 16 residues. Written as DNA, the CDR3 is TGTGCCATCAGTGGAGGACAGGGCAGTAGCAATCAGCCCCAGCATTTT. It encodes CAISGGQGSSNQPQHF.

The chain couples TRBV6-2 or TRBV6-3 to TRBJ1-5; TRBD1 is a possible D gene (5 bases). Germline V gene data show CDR1 as MNHEY and CDR2 as SVGEGT. This CDR3 spans 16 amino acids. Trimming shortened V by 2 bases and J by 11 bases, and 22 bases separated the two germline ends. CDR3 residues: CASSYPHPNRPGAQHF. The CDR3 DNA follows: TGTGCCAGCAGTTACCCACACCCTAACAGGCCGGGGGCCCAGCATTTT.

This chain links TRBV19 with TRBJ1-2; 9 bases agree with TRBD1. Trimming at V came to 5 bases and at J to 7 bases, leaving 8 bases not matched to a gene. The CDR3 is 14 amino acids. Germline values: CDR1 LNHDA, CDR2 SQIVND (reference sequence). The CDR3 nucleotides are TGTGCCAGTAGTGACTCAGGACAGGGGATTGGCTACACCTTC. Translated, it gives CASSDSGQGIGYTF.

The chain is built from TRBV25-1 and TRBJ2-7, with unresolved D. The germline V gene encodes CDR1 MGHDK and CDR2 SYGVNS. The CDR3 has 13 residues. The germline V and J ends were trimmed by 3 bases and 4 bases, with 10 bases remaining between them. The CDR3 region has the DNA TGTGCCAGCAGTGACTCGCAGTTATACGAGCAGTACTTC. Translating gives CASSDSQLYEQYF.

The chain combines TRBV6-5 with TRBJ1-1, with D perhaps TRBD1 (6 bases). V lost 2 bases and J 4 bases, leaving 11 bases between the germline ends. CDR1 MNHEY and CDR2 SVGAGI come from the germline V gene. The CDR3 contains 14 residues. The CDR3 reads CASSYEGVGTEAFF. CDR3 in DNA: TGTGCCAGCAGTTACGAGGGGGTTGGCACTGAAGCTTTCTTT.

In this sample, this clone turned up once. V and J are TRBV9 and TRBJ2-2, with TRBD2 matching over 8 bases. Per germline, CDR1 SGDLS and CDR2 YYNGEE. V lost 2 bases and J lost 5; bases outside the gene matches: 8. The CDR3 is 16 amino acids. The CDR3 is CASSVDWTSSTGELFF. In DNA form, the CDR3 reads TGTGCCAGCAGCGTTGACTGGACTAGCTCGACCGGGGAGCTGTTTTTT.

The rearrangement uses TRBV10-3 and TRBJ2-1; D gene ambiguous. CDR3 length: 15 amino acids. V shed 2 bases and J shed 0 bases, with 8 bases lying between them. Looked up from germline, CDR1 is ENHRY and CDR2 is SYGVKD. CDR3 bases: TGTGCCATCAGTGAGCTAGAGAGCTCCTACAATGAGCAGTTCTTC. Protein sequence: CAISELESSYNEQFF.

This chain connects TRBV19 to TRBJ1-1, with a possible D match to TRBD1 (5 bases). The length of the CDR3 is 12 residues. V lost 5 bases and J lost 8, with 12 bases in between. CDR1 is LNHDA, CDR2 SQIVND, per germline (reference sequence). The CDR3 DNA reads TGTGCCAGTAGTCCGGGGGTCCTCGAAGCTTTCTTT. It encodes CASSPGVLEAFF.

V usage is TRBV27 and J usage is TRBJ2-3; D is perhaps TRBD1 (5 bases). The V and J ends lost 5 bases and 4 bases respectively, with 16 bases between them. The CDR3 sequence is 15 residues long. Per germline, CDR1 MNHEY and CDR2 SMNVEV (reference sequence). The CDR3 nucleotides are TGTGCCAGCAGTCCCTACATGGGGCGTGCAGATACGCAGTATTTT. Residues: CASSPYMGRADTQYF.

This CDR3 is CASSLILASTDTQYF. CDR3 in DNA: TGTGCCAGCAGCTTAATCCTAGCCAGCACAGATACGCAGTATTTT. V usage is TRBV7-2 and J usage is TRBJ2-3; tentative D call: TRBD2 (5 bases). This CDR3 is built from 15 residues. V was trimmed by 2 bases and J by 0 bases, leaving 9 bases between them. Germline CDR1 reads SGHTA; CDR2 reads FQGNSA.

Written as DNA, the CDR3 is TGTGCCAGCAGTTTAACCGGGAGCCTCTCCTACGAGCAGTACTTC. This gives the protein CASSLTGSLSYEQYF. This sequence joins TRBV28 and TRBJ2-7, with TRBD2 as a possible D gene (6 bases). V lost 2 bases and J lost 0, with 11 bases in between. Germline loops: CDR1 MDHEN, CDR2 SYDVKM. The CDR3 is 15 residues long.

The chain links TRBV2 to TRBJ1-5; 7 positions agree with TRBD1. CDR3 size: 17 residues. The V segment lost 3 bases and the J segment 6 bases; nucleotides outside the gene matches: 14. Germline V gives CDR1 SNHLY, CDR2 FYNNEI. This CDR3 reads CASSDLDLGTVRQPQHF. The CDR3 nucleotides are TGTGCCAGCAGTGACCTTGATCTGGGGACAGTACGTCAGCCCCAGCATTTT.

This chain joins TRBV15 and TRBJ1-5; no reliable D call. Germline V gene sequence: CDR1 LNHNV, CDR2 YYDKDF (reference sequence). This CDR3 spans 13 amino acids. With 7 bases removed from V and 4 bases from J, the gap between germline ends came to 11 bases. The CDR3 DNA reads as TGTGCCACCACCATGCTACGGAATCAGCCCCAGCATTTT. Protein sequence: CATTMLRNQPQHF.

CDR3 in DNA: TGTGCCAGCAGCTCCGACAGGGTTAAGGGGACGACCGGGGAGCTGTTTTTT. Amino acids: CASSSDRVKGTTGELFF. The chain joins TRBV7-7 to TRBJ2-2, with 7 bases that match TRBD1. Trimming took 4 bases from V and 5 from J; bases not matched to a gene: 13. This CDR3 is built from 17 residues. Germline V gene data show CDR1 as SSHAT and CDR2 as FNYEAQ (reference sequence).

The rearrangement joins TRBV27 to TRBJ2-7, with 10 positions matching TRBD1. Germline V gene sequence: CDR1 MNHEY, CDR2 SMNVEV (reference sequence). The V gene end was trimmed by 6 bases and the J gene end by 0 bases; junction bases not matched to a gene: 5. CDR3 length: 15 amino acids. CDR3 DNA: TGTGCCAGCAGCCGGACAGGGGGAAGCTCCTACGAGCAGTACTTC. Its protein product is CASSRTGGSSYEQYF.

The CDR3 region is CASRRQPDTGELFF. CDR3 sequence (DNA): TGCGCCAGTAGAAGACAGCCCGACACCGGGGAGCTGTTTTTT. V usage is TRBV5-1 and J usage is TRBJ2-2; a possible D gene is TRBD1 (5 bases). Trimming stripped 8 bases from V and 3 bases from J, with 14 bases between. CDR3 length: 14 amino acids. Looked up from germline, CDR1 is SGHRS and CDR2 is YFSETQ.

The chain recombines TRBV12-3 or TRBV12-4 with TRBJ1-6; D possibly corresponds to TRBD1 (6 bases). Trimming took 5 bases from V and 13 from J, leaving 15 bases between them. The CDR3 loop spans 13 amino acids. CDR3 sequence: CASSPQGLDPLHF. CDR3 bases: TGTGCCAGCAGTCCACAGGGCTTGGATCCCCTCCACTTT.